Shown below are 26 T cell receptor beta chains from a single sample sequenced in a study of CD8+CD57+ T cells in acquired aplastic anemia. Genomic DNA served as template for TCR beta VDJ and CDR3 profiling. TCRdb passed the reads through MiXCR, listing each CDR3 protein once. The data show just over 450,000 distinct CDR3 sequences, roughly a third seen once. Patients who underwent sequencing had shown CD8+CD57+ cell expansion by flow cytometry. Sequencing was performed on sorted CD4+, CD8+, or CD8+CD57+ T cells (not recorded which) from PBMCs. All receptors come from a human donor with aplastic anemia.

This clonotype was picked up many times. This sequence joins TRBV5-1 and TRBJ2-7; maybe TRBD1 (6 bases). Looked up from germline, CDR1 is SGHRS and CDR2 is YFSETQ. The ends were cut back, 0 bases at V and 6 bases at J, with 19 bases in the middle. The length of the CDR3 is 16 residues. The CDR3 nucleotides read TGCGCCAGCAGCTTGGGGCAGGGGACCCGGGTTGGCGAGCAGTACTTC. Translating gives CASSLGQGTRVGEQYF. Together with reference TRBV5-1 and TRBJ2-7, the CDR3 gives the full variable domain: KAGVTQTPRYLIKTRGQQVTLSCSPISGHRSVSWYQQTPGQGLQFLFEYFSETQRNKGNFPGRFSGRQFSNSRSEMNVSTLELGDSALYLCASSLGQGTRVGEQYFGPGTRLTVT.

This clonotype was recorded at least ten times. The chain is built from TRBV7-2 and TRBJ2-3; D call uncertain. CDR3 length equals 11 residues. Germline V gives CDR1 SGHTA, CDR2 FQGNSA. V was clipped by 6 bases and J by 5 bases, with 6 bases between them. CDR3 sequence: CASRLGDTQYF. The CDR3 DNA reads TGTGCCAGCAGATTGGGAGATACGCAGTATTTT.

This clonotype occurred a few times. CDR3 protein: CASSLPNPEGQGYTF. The DNA for the CDR3 is TGTGCCAGCAGTTTACCCAATCCGGAGGGACAGGGCTACACCTTC. The chain links TRBV28 to TRBJ1-2; 7 nucleotides agree with TRBD1. CDR3 length: 15 amino acids. The germline V gene has CDR1 MDHEN and CDR2 SYDVKM. Trimming cost V 2 bases and J 8 bases; bases outside gene matches: 11.

About this clonotype: The junction does not match germline at one end; this may be a read error. The chain couples TRBV10-3 to TRBJ1-2, with TRBD1 matching over 8 bases. Germline CDR1 ENHRY, CDR2 SYGVKD. The CDR3 is made up of 17 amino acids. CDR3 protein: CASSYSRTGNNNYGYTF. The CDR3 DNA is TGTGCCAGCAGTTACTCCCGGACAGGGAATAATAACTATGGCTACACCTTC.

This clonotype was observed at least ten times. The V gene is TRBV7-2, the J gene TRBJ2-7, with D unresolved. The germline CDR1 and CDR2 sequences are SGHTA and FQGNSA. The CDR3 contains 13 residues. The V and J ends lost 8 bases and 1 base respectively, with 12 bases between them. This chain's CDR3 is CASRRAASYEQYF. CDR3 sequence (DNA): TGTGCCAGCCGCCGGGCAGCTTCCTACGAGCAGTACTTC.

To note about this clonotype: Since a much larger clone is just one base distant, this may be a read error. The gene calls are TRBV7-6 and TRBJ2-1; no reliable D call. CDR1 and CDR2 from the germline V gene are SGHVS and FNYEAQ. The CDR3 runs to 12 residues. CDR3 coding DNA: TGTGCCGGCAGCTTAGGGCACAATGAGCAGTTCTTC. Translating it yields CAGSLGHNEQFF.

In its sample, this clonotype was seen many times. The rearrangement uses TRBV2 and TRBJ1-2; 8 bases map to TRBD1. CDR1 is SNHLY and CDR2 is FYNNEI in the germline V gene. The V and J ends lost 9 bases and 6 bases, in that order; junction bases with no gene match: 6. The CDR3 spans 12 residues. Here the CDR3 reads CASRTGLDGYTF. DNA of the CDR3: TGTGCCAGTAGGACAGGGCTGGATGGCTACACCTTC.

The sample holds many counts of this clonotype. The chain has TRBV7-6 and TRBJ1-1, with TRBD1 as a possible D gene (6 bases). Trimming removed 2 bases at V and 0 bases at J, with 10 bases between. The CDR3 is 15 amino acids. Germline loops: CDR1 SGHVS, CDR2 FNYEAQ. The CDR3 region is CASSLLQGLNTEAFF. For the CDR3, the DNA is TGTGCCAGCAGCTTATTACAGGGTTTGAACACTGAAGCTTTCTTT.

This clonotype was counted at least ten times. The chain recombines TRBV12-3 or TRBV12-4 with TRBJ1-2; 7 bases agree with TRBD1. The CDR3 sequence is 13 residues long. The V segment lost 6 bases and the J segment 6 bases; nucleotides outside the gene matches: 7. DNA of the CDR3: TGTGCCAGCAGCCAACAGGGGAGGAATGGCTACACCTTC. This codes for CASSQQGRNGYTF.

The chain joins TRBV28 to TRBJ1-5, with TRBD1 as a possible D gene (5 bases). Trimming took off 6 bases at V and 1 base at J, with 13 bases between the two ends. Germline-derived CDR1 and CDR2 are MDHEN and SYDVKM. This CDR3 contains 15 residues. The CDR3 is CASSLRVRSNQPQHF. CDR3 bases: TGTGCCAGCAGCCTCAGGGTTAGGAGCAATCAGCCCCAGCATTTT.

V gene TRBV4-2 combines with J gene TRBJ2-2; no definite D call. The length of the CDR3 is 16 residues. Germline lookup yields CDR1 LGHNA and CDR2 YNFKEQ. V was cut by 2 bases and J by 0 bases, with 10 bases left in between. The CDR3 DNA follows: TGTGCCAGCAGCCAACAATCTATCCCGAACACCGGGGAGCTGTTTTTT. As protein: CASSQQSIPNTGELFF.

The table lists this clonotype with many counts. The gene calls are TRBV19 and TRBJ1-2, with D perhaps matching TRBD1 (5 bases). From germline, CDR1 is LNHDA and CDR2 SQIVND (reference sequence). The CDR3 loop spans 14 amino acids. The ends were cut back, 7 bases at V and 8 bases at J, with 20 bases in the middle. The CDR3 loop is CASTPGLGRNGYTF. In nucleotides, the CDR3 is TGTGCCAGTACCCCTGGGCTGGGACGCAACGGCTACACCTTC.

This clonotype was counted a few times. The chain is built from TRBV5-1 and TRBJ2-1; D might be TRBD1 or TRBD2, each matching 6 bases. This CDR3 is 15 amino acids long. Trimming left V 6 bases short and J 4 bases short, with 17 bases between. CDR1 is SGHRS, CDR2 YFSETQ, per germline. The CDR3 nucleotides are TGCGCCAGCACGATCTTAAGGGGGGCGTACAATGAGCAGTTCTTC. Translation: CASTILRGAYNEQFF. Looking up the rest from reference TRBV5-1 and TRBJ2-1 gives the full variable domain: KAGVTQTPRYLIKTRGQQVTLSCSPISGHRSVSWYQQTPGQGLQFLFEYFSETQRNKGNFPGRFSGRQFSNSRSEMNVSTLELGDSALYLCASTILRGAYNEQFFGPGTRLTVL.

Comments on this clonotype: A much bigger clone sits one base away, suggesting this may be a read error. The chain employs TRBV2 and TRBJ1-4; 8 nucleotides align to TRBD1. From germline, CDR1 is SNHLY and CDR2 FYNNEI. This CDR3 comprises 15 residues. The CDR3 DNA follows: TGTGCCAGCAACGGACAGGGAGGAACTAATGAAAAACTGCTTTTT. This gives the protein CASNGQGGTNEKLLF.

The V gene is TRBV10-3, the J gene TRBJ2-2; D is unclear. The ends were cut back, 3 bases at V and 7 bases at J, with 6 bases in the middle. This CDR3 spans 12 amino acids. CDR1 is ENHRY, CDR2 SYGVKD, per germline. Here the CDR3 reads CAISDSYGELFF. The CDR3 bases are TGTGCCATCAGTGACTCCTACGGGGAGCTGTTTTTT.

Worth noting for this clonotype: Given a much more abundant clone one base away, this may be a read error. The CDR3 does not end in the conserved phenylalanine or tryptophan, so this is likely a read error. This chain links TRBV7-9 with TRBJ1-5; TRBD1 is a possible D gene (6 bases). The V end was cut by 4 bases, the J end by 6 bases, with 16 bases between. From germline, CDR1 is SEHNR and CDR2 FQNEAQ (reference sequence). This CDR3 is 15 amino acids long. The CDR3 nucleotides read TGTGCCAGCAGCTCGGTTGGGGGCTCCGGTCAGCCCCAGCATTCT. It codes for CASSSVGGSGQPQHS.

This clonotype was recorded many times. The junction departs from germline at one end; a sequencing error may be responsible. The chain employs TRBV7-7 and TRBJ2-7; D is undetermined. Germline CDR1 is SSHAT and CDR2 is FNYEAQ (reference sequence). The CDR3 has 14 amino acids. CDR3 in DNA: TGTGCTAGCAGCAGAGCGTACGGCGACTACGAGCAGTACTTC. This gives the protein CASSRAYGDYEQYF.

This clonotype appeared many times. The chain is built from TRBV5-8 and TRBJ1-3; no definite D call. The CDR3 extends over 13 amino acids. Trimming pared 4 bases from V and 4 bases from J, leaving 9 bases between. Germline CDR1 SGHTS, CDR2 YDEGEE. The CDR3 region has the DNA TGTGCCAGCAGCCAAACTCAGGGAAACACCATATATTTT. Translation: CASSQTQGNTIYF.

This clonotype was counted ten times or more. The chain links TRBV20-1 to TRBJ1-5, with TRBD1 as a possible D gene (5 bases). This CDR3 has 15 amino acids. Germline V gene lookup returns CDR1 DFQATT and CDR2 SNEGSKA (reference sequence). Trimming removed 0 bases at V and 7 bases at J, with 16 bases between. The CDR3 DNA is TGCAGTGCTAGAGATCTGGCAGGGCAGGGCCAGCCCCAGCATTTT. Protein product: CSARDLAGQGQPQHF.

The rearrangement links TRBV12-3 or TRBV12-4 to TRBJ2-2; no clear D gene. The CDR3 is made up of 12 amino acids. V lost 6 bases and J lost 7, with 9 bases in between. The CDR3 nucleotides read TGTGCCAGCAGGAGAGGCATCGGGGAGCTGTTTTTT. It codes for CASRRGIGELFF.

This clonotype was recorded at least ten times. V is TRBV20-1 and J is TRBJ1-1; unclear D gene. V was shortened by 1 base and J by 0 bases, with 9 bases between the two germline ends. This CDR3 region has 14 residues. The germline CDR1 and CDR2 sequences are DFQATT and SNEGSKA (reference sequence). Written as DNA, the CDR3 is TGCAGTGCTAGAGTACAGAACATGAACACTGAAGCTTTCTTT. Translating gives CSARVQNMNTEAFF.

This chain uses TRBV20-1 with TRBJ1-6; D unresolved. V lost 2 bases and J 8 bases, leaving 7 bases between the germline ends. This CDR3 has 12 amino acids. Germline V gene sequence: CDR1 DFQATT, CDR2 SNEGSKA (reference sequence). As DNA, the CDR3 is TGCAGTGCTAGATGGCGAGATTCACCCCTCCACTTT. Protein sequence: CSARWRDSPLHF.

This rearrangement joins TRBV24-1 to TRBJ2-3; D is unclear. V lost 7 bases, J lost 2 bases, and 6 bases lay in between. From germline, CDR1 is KGHDR and CDR2 SFDVKD. The CDR3 runs to 12 residues. The CDR3: CATSGTTDTQYF. DNA of the CDR3: TGTGCCACCAGCGGCACCACAGATACGCAGTATTTT.

The gene calls are TRBV6-1 and TRBJ2-7; TRBD2 might be the D (7 bases). CDR1 is MNHNS and CDR2 is SASEGT in the germline V gene. CDR3 length equals 15 residues. Trimming shortened V by 1 base and J by 5 bases, and 15 bases separated the two germline ends. The DNA for the CDR3 is TGTGCCAGCAGTGAAGTAGGGGGAGGGCGCGACGAGCAGTACTTC. This translates into CASSEVGGGRDEQYF.

The chain carries TRBV9 and TRBJ2-5; a possible D gene is TRBD1 (7 bases). CDR3 length equals 14 residues. CDR1 is SGDLS, CDR2 YYNGEE, per germline. Trimming shortened V by 5 bases and J by 5 bases, and 16 bases separated the two germline ends. The chain's CDR3 is CASSAQGGSETQYF. In nucleotides, the CDR3 is TGTGCCAGCAGTGCCCAGGGGGGCTCGGAGACCCAGTACTTC.

This clonotype was counted ten times or more. The genes are TRBV19 and TRBJ2-7; TRBD1 matches 8 bases. There are 14 residues in the CDR3. Trimming removed 5 bases from V and 2 bases from J; junction bases left unmatched: 5. In germline, CDR1 is LNHDA, CDR2 SQIVND (reference sequence). The CDR3 protein is CASSLGQGPYEQYF. The CDR3 region has the DNA TGTGCCAGTAGTCTCGGACAGGGACCCTACGAGCAGTACTTC.